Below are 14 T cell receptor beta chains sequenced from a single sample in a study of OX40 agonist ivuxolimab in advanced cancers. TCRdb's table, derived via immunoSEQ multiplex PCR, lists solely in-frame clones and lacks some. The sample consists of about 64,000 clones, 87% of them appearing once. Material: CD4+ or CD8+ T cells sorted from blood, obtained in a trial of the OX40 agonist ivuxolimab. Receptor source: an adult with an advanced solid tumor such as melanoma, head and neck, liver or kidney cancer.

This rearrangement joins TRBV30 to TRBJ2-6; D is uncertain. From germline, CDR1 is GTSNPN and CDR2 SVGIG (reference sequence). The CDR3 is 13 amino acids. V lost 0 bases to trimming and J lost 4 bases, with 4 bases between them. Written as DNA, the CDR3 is TGTGCCTGGAGTGTAGGAGGGGCCAACGTCCTGACTTTC. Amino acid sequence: CAWSVGGANVLTF.

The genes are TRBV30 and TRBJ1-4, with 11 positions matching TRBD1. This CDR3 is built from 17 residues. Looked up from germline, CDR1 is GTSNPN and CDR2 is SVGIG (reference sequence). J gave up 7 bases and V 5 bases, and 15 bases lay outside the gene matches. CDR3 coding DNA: TGTGCCTGGCGACGTGGACAGGGGGCCGGAGGGGCTGAAAAACTGTTTTTT. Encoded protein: CAWRRGQGAGGAEKLFF.

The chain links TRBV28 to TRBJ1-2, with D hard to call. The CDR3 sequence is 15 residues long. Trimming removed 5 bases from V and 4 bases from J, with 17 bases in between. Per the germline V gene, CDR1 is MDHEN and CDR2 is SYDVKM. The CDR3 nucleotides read TGTGCCAGCAGTCCCCTTAGGCAGGATCTCTATGGCTACACCTTC. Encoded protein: CASSPLRQDLYGYTF.

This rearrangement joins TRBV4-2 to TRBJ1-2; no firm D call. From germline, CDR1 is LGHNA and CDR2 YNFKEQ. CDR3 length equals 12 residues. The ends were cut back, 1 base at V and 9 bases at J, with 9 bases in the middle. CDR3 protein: CASSQGVRSYTF. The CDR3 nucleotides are TGTGCCAGCAGCCAAGGGGTCCGTAGCTACACCTTC.

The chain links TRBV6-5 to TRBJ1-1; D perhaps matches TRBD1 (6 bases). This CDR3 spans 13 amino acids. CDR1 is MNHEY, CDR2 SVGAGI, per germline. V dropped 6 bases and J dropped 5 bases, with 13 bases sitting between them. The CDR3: CASRSRGGTEAFF. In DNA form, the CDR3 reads TGTGCCAGCAGAAGCAGGGGAGGAACTGAAGCTTTCTTT.

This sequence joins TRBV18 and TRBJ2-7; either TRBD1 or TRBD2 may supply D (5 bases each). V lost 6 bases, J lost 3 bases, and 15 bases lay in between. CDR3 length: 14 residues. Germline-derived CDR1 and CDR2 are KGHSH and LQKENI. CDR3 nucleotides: TGTGCCAGCTCCAACGGGGCAGAATACTACGAGCAGTACTTC. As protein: CASSNGAEYYEQYF.

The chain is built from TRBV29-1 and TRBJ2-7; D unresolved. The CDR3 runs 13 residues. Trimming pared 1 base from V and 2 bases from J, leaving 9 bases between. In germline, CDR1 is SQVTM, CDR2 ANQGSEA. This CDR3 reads CSVEGERTYEQYF. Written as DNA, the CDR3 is TGCAGCGTTGAAGGGGAAAGAACCTACGAGCAGTACTTC.

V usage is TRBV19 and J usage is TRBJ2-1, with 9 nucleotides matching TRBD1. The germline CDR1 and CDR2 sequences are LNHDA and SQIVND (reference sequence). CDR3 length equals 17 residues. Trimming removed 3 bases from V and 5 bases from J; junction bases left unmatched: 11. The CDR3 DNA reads TGTGCCAGTAGTATCTTGGCCGGGACAGGGTTAAACAATGAGCAGTTCTTC. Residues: CASSILAGTGLNNEQFF.

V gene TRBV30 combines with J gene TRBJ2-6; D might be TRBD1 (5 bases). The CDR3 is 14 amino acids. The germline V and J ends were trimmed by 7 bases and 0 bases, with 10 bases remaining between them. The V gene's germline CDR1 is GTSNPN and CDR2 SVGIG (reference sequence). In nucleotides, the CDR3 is TGTGCCTCCTCAGGGTTCTCTGGGGCCAACGTCCTGACTTTC. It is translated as CASSGFSGANVLTF. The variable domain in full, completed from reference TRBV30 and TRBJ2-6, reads SQTIHQWPATLVQPVGSPLSLECTVEGTSNPNLYWYRQAAGRGLQLLFYSVGIGQISSEVPQNLSASRPQDRQFILSSKKLLLSDSGFYLCASSGFSGANVLTFGAGSRLTVL.

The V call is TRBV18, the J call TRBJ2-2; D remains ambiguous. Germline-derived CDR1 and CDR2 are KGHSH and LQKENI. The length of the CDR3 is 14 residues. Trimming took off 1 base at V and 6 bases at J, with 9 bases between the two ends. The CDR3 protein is CASSPLDSAGELFF. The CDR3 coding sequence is TGTGCCAGCTCACCACTTGATTCCGCCGGGGAGCTGTTTTTT.

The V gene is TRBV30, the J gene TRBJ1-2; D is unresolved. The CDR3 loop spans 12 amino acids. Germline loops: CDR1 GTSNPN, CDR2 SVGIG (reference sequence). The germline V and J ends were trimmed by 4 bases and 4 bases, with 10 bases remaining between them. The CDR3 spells CAWNILTYGYTF. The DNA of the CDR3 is TGTGCCTGGAATATCCTGACCTATGGCTACACCTTC.

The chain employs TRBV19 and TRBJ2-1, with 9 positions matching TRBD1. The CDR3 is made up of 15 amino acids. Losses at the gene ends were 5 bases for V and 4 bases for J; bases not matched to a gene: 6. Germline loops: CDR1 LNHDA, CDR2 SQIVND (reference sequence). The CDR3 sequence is CASSAGTGNYNEQFF. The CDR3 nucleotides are TGTGCCAGTAGTGCAGGGACAGGGAATTACAATGAGCAGTTCTTC.

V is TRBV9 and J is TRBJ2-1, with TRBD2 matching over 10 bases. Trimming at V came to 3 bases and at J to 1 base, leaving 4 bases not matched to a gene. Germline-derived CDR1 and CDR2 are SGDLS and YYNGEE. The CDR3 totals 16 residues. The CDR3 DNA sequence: TGTGCCAGCAGCGCCTTAGCGGGAGGTTCCTACAATGAGCAGTTCTTC. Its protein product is CASSALAGGSYNEQFF. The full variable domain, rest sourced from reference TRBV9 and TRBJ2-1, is DSGVTQTPKHLITATGQRVTLRCSPRSGDLSVYWYQQSLDQGLQFLIQYYNGEERAKGNILERFSAQQFPDLHSELNLSSLELGDSALYFCASSALAGGSYNEQFFGPGTRLTVL.

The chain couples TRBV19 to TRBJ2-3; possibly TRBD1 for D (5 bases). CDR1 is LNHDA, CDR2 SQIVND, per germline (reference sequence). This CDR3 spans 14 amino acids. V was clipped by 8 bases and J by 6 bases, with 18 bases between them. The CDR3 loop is CASQQEFGSDTQYF. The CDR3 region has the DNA TGTGCCAGTCAACAGGAGTTTGGTTCGGATACGCAGTATTTT.